The rows below give T cell receptor beta chains drawn from one sample of a study of blood T cell repertoires in COVID-19. Sequenced by immunoSEQ multiplex PCR; TCRdb stores in-frame clones only, minus some. The data contain about 150,000 clones, more than 70% of them singletons. The source material was peripheral blood. The receptor source for this set is a woman in her 50s with acute or convalescent COVID-19. The conserved cysteine and the conserved F or W are not part of the CDR3 here. Fields, in order: clone size, J gene, V gene, CDR3 protein. Some rows have no size entry. The others give once, few or many, or a class for an expanded clone.

clone_size: .; j_call: TRBJ2-3; v_call: TRBV6-6; cdr3_aa: ASSYSIQGVRDTQY
clone_size: .; j_call: TRBJ2-1; v_call: TRBV6-5; cdr3_aa: ATSPTGLSYNEQF
clone_size: .; j_call: TRBJ2-1; v_call: TRBV5-1; cdr3_aa: ASSLQLAFYNEQF
clone_size: .; j_call: TRBJ1-6; v_call: TRBV11-2; cdr3_aa: ASSLDRAAARE
clone_size: .; j_call: TRBJ2-2; v_call: TRBV5-6; cdr3_aa: ASSLFGQDITGELF
clone_size: .; j_call: TRBJ2-1; v_call: TRBV19; cdr3_aa: ASSIDRGQGGKNEQF
clone_size: many; j_call: TRBJ1-6; v_call: TRBV6-2/TRBV6-3; cdr3_aa: ASSYLQNQSPLH
clone_size: .; j_call: TRBJ1-5; v_call: TRBV27; cdr3_aa: ASSLRLGQGPQH
clone_size: .; j_call: TRBJ1-1; v_call: TRBV25-1; cdr3_aa: ASSERNLWSGMNTEAF
clone_size: once; j_call: TRBJ1-3; v_call: TRBV28; cdr3_aa: ASTRGGDGNTIY
clone_size: few; j_call: TRBJ1-5; v_call: TRBV2; cdr3_aa: ASSGQGISNQPQH
clone_size: .; j_call: TRBJ1-3; v_call: TRBV11-3; cdr3_aa: ASSASYSTEGNTIY
clone_size: .; j_call: TRBJ2-1; v_call: TRBV7-3; cdr3_aa: ASSLDRGRYNEQF